The 18 T cell receptor beta chains in this list originate from one sample, sequenced in a study of shared clonotypes between healthy human individuals. TCRdb keeps only in-frame clones here, not all; method: immunoSEQ multiplex PCR. The profile covers over a million clones, with around 74% appearing a single time and 1.2% to 1.5% taken by the ten largest. Sequenced sample: memory CD4+ T cells sorted from blood. The subset here: CD45RA-negative fraction. The receptors here all came from a man aged 18 to 30 in good health.

The gene calls are TRBV18 and TRBJ1-1; 7 positions match TRBD1. The CDR3 length is 15 residues. Germline CDR1 KGHSH, CDR2 LQKENI. Trimming cost V 2 bases and J 2 bases; bases outside gene matches: 5. The CDR3 loop reads CASSPITGDNTEAFF. In DNA form, the CDR3 reads TGTGCCAGCTCACCAATAACAGGGGATAACACTGAAGCTTTCTTT.

The chain uses TRBV12-5 and TRBJ1-3, with no clear D. The CDR3 runs 14 residues. V was trimmed by 2 bases and J by 4 bases, leaving 9 bases between them. Per the germline V gene, CDR1 is LGHNT and CDR2 is FRNRAP. The CDR3 region is CASGLHMEGNTIYF. The DNA for the CDR3 is TGTGCTAGTGGTTTGCACATGGAGGGAAACACCATATATTTT.

CDR3 sequence reads: CASSSRLAGYNEQFF. CDR3 sequence (DNA): TGTGCCAGCAGCTCTCGACTAGCGGGCTACAATGAGCAGTTCTTC. V gene TRBV7-3 combines with J gene TRBJ2-1, with TRBD2 identical over 10 bases. CDR1 and CDR2 (germline): SGHTA, FQGTGA. Trimming cost V 4 bases and J 3 bases; bases outside gene matches: 3. The CDR3 loop spans 15 amino acids.

The chain carries TRBV7-8 and TRBJ2-5; the match to TRBD2 covers 14 bases. Germline lookup yields CDR1 SGHVS and CDR2 FQNEAQ. The J segment lost 4 bases and the V segment lost 5 bases, leaving 6 bases of the junction unmatched. CDR3 size: 16 residues. The CDR3 region is CASSKTSGGAGETQYF. The CDR3 coding sequence is TGTGCCAGCAGCAAGACTAGCGGGGGGGCCGGAGAGACCCAGTACTTC.

This sequence joins TRBV28 and TRBJ2-1; 7 nucleotides align to TRBD1. This CDR3 spans 15 amino acids. The germline CDR1 and CDR2 sequences are MDHEN and SYDVKM. Trimming removed 8 bases from V and 8 bases from J; junction bases left unmatched: 15. The CDR3 DNA reads TGTGCCAGCCTCGTACAGGGGCCCGTGAGCGATGAGCAGTTCTTC. This encodes CASLVQGPVSDEQFF.

This chain connects TRBV4-1 to TRBJ2-2; D unresolved. Germline V gives CDR1 MGHRA, CDR2 YSYEKL. V was trimmed by 4 bases and J by 1 base, leaving 10 bases between them. CDR3 length equals 15 residues. The CDR3 region has the DNA TGCGCCAGCAGCCGGCAGGAGCTGAACACCGGGGAGCTGTTTTTT. Its translation is CASSRQELNTGELFF.

The chain carries TRBV27 and TRBJ2-1; a possible D gene is TRBD1 (6 bases). CDR1 is MNHEY, CDR2 SMNVEV, per germline (reference sequence). The CDR3 sequence is 16 residues long. The V gene lost 5 bases and the J gene lost 0 bases, with 14 bases spanning the gap. In DNA, the CDR3 is TGTGCCAGCAGTCTCACGACAGGCAGCTCCTACAATGAGCAGTTCTTC. Translated, it gives CASSLTTGSSYNEQFF.

The chain joins TRBV19 to TRBJ1-6; D is perhaps TRBD1 (6 bases). The CDR3 consists of 15 residues. V gave up 6 bases and J gave up 9 bases, with 18 bases separating them. Germline loops: CDR1 LNHDA, CDR2 SQIVND (reference sequence). The CDR3 nucleotides read TGTGCCAGTAGACCCGGGGCAGGGGATAGTTCACCCCTCCACTTT. Its protein product is CASRPGAGDSSPLHF.

V is TRBV5-6 and J is TRBJ2-7; weak D call: TRBD2 (7 bases). This CDR3 is built from 16 residues. V lost 4 bases to trimming and J lost 1 base, with 18 bases between them. The germline gives CDR1 SGHDT, CDR2 YYEEEE. CDR3 nucleotide sequence: TGTGCCAGCAGCCCCCTAGGGGGGGCGGTATCCTACGAGCAGTACTTC. Encoded protein: CASSPLGGAVSYEQYF.

The CDR3 nucleotides are TGTGCCAGCAGCTTAGCGAGGCCCGACCTGGGGGGCTACACCTTC. It codes for CASSLARPDLGGYTF. The V call is TRBV7-2, the J call TRBJ1-2; D is ambiguous. Looked up from germline, CDR1 is SGHTA and CDR2 is FQGNSA. This CDR3 contains 15 residues. V lost 0 bases to trimming and J lost 8 bases, with 16 bases between them. Looking up the rest from reference TRBV7-2 and TRBJ1-2 gives the full variable domain: GAGVSQSPSNKVTEKGKDVELRCDPISGHTALYWYRQSLGQGLEFLIYFQGNSAPDKSGLPSDRFSAERTGGSVSTLTIQRTQQEDSAVYLCASSLARPDLGGYTFGSGTRLTVV.

Concerning this clone: The same CDR3 can be traced to other DNA sequences in this sample. The chain is built from TRBV7-9 and TRBJ2-1; possible D gene TRBD1, 6 bases. V gave up 5 bases and J gave up 2 bases, with 13 bases separating them. Germline-derived CDR1 and CDR2 are SEHNR and FQNEAQ (reference sequence). The length of the CDR3 is 15 residues. Here the CDR3 reads CASSPGQGTYNEQFF. CDR3 coding DNA: TGTGCCAGCAGCCCCGGCCAGGGGACCTACAATGAGCAGTTCTTC.

J is TRBJ2-3 and V is TRBV11-3; TRBD1 agrees at 10 bases. The CDR3 length is 14 residues. Per germline, CDR1 SGHNT and CDR2 YENEEA. The junction had 3 bases not matched to a gene; V was cut back by 5 bases and J by 4 bases. The CDR3 region is CASSRDRGADTQYF. The DNA of the CDR3 is TGTGCCAGCAGCCGGGACAGGGGCGCAGATACGCAGTATTTT.

This chain connects TRBV28 to TRBJ1-1; possibly TRBD1 for D (5 bases). V was pared by 3 bases and J by 11 bases, with 13 bases between. The V gene's germline CDR1 is MDHEN and CDR2 SYDVKM. CDR3 length: 12 amino acids. Here the CDR3 reads CASSFSSGYAFF. The CDR3 DNA follows: TGTGCCAGCAGTTTTAGTTCAGGGTATGCTTTCTTT.

The gene calls are TRBV28 and TRBJ2-2, with D perhaps assigned TRBD1 or TRBD2 (6 bases each). Between the trimmed V and J ends, which lost 2 bases and 6 bases, there was a span of 10 bases. Germline V gives CDR1 MDHEN, CDR2 SYDVKM. This CDR3 comprises 14 residues. The CDR3 region is CASSLRGPAGELFF. The DNA for the CDR3 is TGTGCCAGCAGTTTACGGGGGCCGGCCGGGGAGCTGTTTTTT.

Only one count was recorded for this clone. The same CDR3 also results from other DNA sequences found in this sample. The chain couples TRBV9 to TRBJ2-3; the D is unclear. CDR1 SGDLS and CDR2 YYNGEE come from the germline V gene. This CDR3 region has 14 residues. The V end was cut by 1 base, the J end by 2 bases, with 8 bases between. CDR3 protein: CASSVLPTTDTQYF. CDR3 nucleotides: TGTGCCAGCAGCGTACTACCCACCACAGATACGCAGTATTTT. Full variable domain (remainder filled in from reference TRBV9 and TRBJ2-3): DSGVTQTPKHLITATGQRVTLRCSPRSGDLSVYWYQQSLDQGLQFLIQYYNGEERAKGNILERFSAQQFPDLHSELNLSSLELGDSALYFCASSVLPTTDTQYFGPGTRLTVL.

V usage is TRBV19 and J usage is TRBJ2-5, with a possible D match to TRBD1 (7 bases). V was trimmed by 5 bases and J by 4 bases, leaving 14 bases between them. The length of the CDR3 is 14 residues. Germline V lookup: CDR1 LNHDA, CDR2 SQIVND (reference sequence). CDR3: CASSSGGGGETQYF. CDR3 DNA sequence: TGTGCCAGTAGTTCCGGAGGGGGCGGAGAGACCCAGTACTTC.

V is TRBV2 and J is TRBJ2-1, with unresolved D. The CDR3 covers 12 residues. Germline CDR1 SNHLY, CDR2 FYNNEI. Trimming removed 7 bases from V and 3 bases from J, with 7 bases in between. In DNA, the CDR3 is TGTGCCAGCACTGAGCGCTACAATGAGCAGTTCTTC. It yields the protein CASTERYNEQFF.

This clone was observed a single time. The V call is TRBV6-1, the J call TRBJ2-7, with 11 bases identical to TRBD2. CDR1 MNHNS and CDR2 SASEGT come from the germline V gene. The length of the CDR3 is 15 residues. With V trimmed by 8 bases and J by 5 bases, 11 bases remained unmatched. This CDR3 is CASLASGGPRDEQYF. The CDR3 nucleotides are TGTGCCAGCCTCGCTAGCGGGGGGCCCAGAGACGAGCAGTACTTC.